This T cell receptor beta chain came from a study of Tregs in tolerant kidney transplant recipients. The CDR3 is made up of 15 amino acids. Germline loops: CDR1 SGHRS, CDR2 YFSETQ. Germline trimming cut 4 bases from V and 0 bases from J; bases unmatched to any gene: 7. The assay was immunoSEQ multiplex PCR, and TCRdb's table has in-frame clones only and misses some. The sample has around 230,000 clones, approximately 83% seen once. The sample comprised CD4+ T cells from blood. This clonotype was obtained from a human donor in good health. The genes are TRBV5-1 and TRBJ2-7; 7 nucleotides align to TRBD1. CDR3 region: CASSPGQVASYEQYF. Here the CDR3 DNA reads TGCGCCAGCAGCCCCGGACAGGTTGCCTCCTACGAGCAGTACTTC.